This passage covers 10 T cell receptor beta chains from one sample sequenced in a study of regulatory T cells. Study-wide results and caveats: In CD3G-deficient patients, conventional CD4+ T cells were enriched for hydrophobic CDR3 residues at positions 6 and 7.

Their antigens remain unidentified. Primers: 52 TRBV forward and 13 TRBJ reverse. Generated by immunoSEQ multiplex PCR, the TCRdb table keeps only in-frame clones and is missing some. The data contain about 30,000 clones, around 93% of them singletons. Sequencing input: conventional CD4+ T cells sorted from blood. The receptors derive from a person aged 18 to 35 with CD3G deficiency.

The gene calls are TRBV9 and TRBJ1-3, with a weak D call TRBD1 (6 bases). Germline CDR1 SGDLS, CDR2 YYNGEE. The CDR3 runs to 15 residues. V was pared by 2 bases and J by 0 bases, with 9 bases between. The CDR3 loop is CASSVTGSSGNTIYF. The CDR3 nucleotides are TGTGCCAGCAGCGTCACAGGGAGCTCTGGAAACACCATATATTTT. Full variable domain (remainder filled in from reference TRBV9 and TRBJ1-3): DSGVTQTPKHLITATGQRVTLRCSPRSGDLSVYWYQQSLDQGLQFLIQYYNGEERAKGNILERFSAQQFPDLHSELNLSSLELGDSALYFCASSVTGSSGNTIYFGEGSWLTVV.

The chain uses TRBV7-8 and TRBJ2-3; 8 positions agree with TRBD2. Germline-derived CDR1 and CDR2 are SGHVS and FQNEAQ. The trim removed 7 bases at V and 6 bases at J, leaving 12 bases unmatched. The CDR3 is 15 residues long. Here the CDR3 reads CASKPAGGASDTQYF. The CDR3, as DNA: TGTGCCAGCAAGCCGGCCGGGGGGGCCTCCGATACGCAGTATTTT.

The J gene is TRBJ1-4, the V gene TRBV6-6; TRBD1 agrees at 7 bases. Per the germline V gene, CDR1 is MNHNY and CDR2 is SVGAGI (reference sequence). With 8 bases clipped from V and 8 bases from J, the junction kept 11 bases outside the gene matches. The CDR3 extends over 14 amino acids. The chain's CDR3 is CASRRGQGYEKLFF. The CDR3 nucleotides read TGTGCCAGCCGGAGGGGGCAGGGGTACGAAAAACTGTTTTTT.

J is TRBJ2-7 and V is TRBV28; 9 positions match TRBD2. The CDR3 sequence is 17 residues long. V lost 4 bases, J lost 0 bases, and 10 bases stayed unmatched. CDR1 MDHEN and CDR2 SYDVKM come from the germline V gene. The CDR3 sequence: CASSSTSSSGVSYEQYF. Here the CDR3 DNA reads TGTGCCAGCAGTTCCACCTCGTCTAGCGGGGTCTCCTACGAGCAGTACTTC.

The chain joins TRBV27 to TRBJ1-5; D gene unclear. This CDR3 has 14 residues. V gave up 6 bases and J gave up 1 base, with 10 bases separating them. CDR1 is MNHEY, CDR2 SMNVEV, per germline (reference sequence). CDR3 in DNA: TGTGCCAGCAGCTCCCAGGTGAGCAATCAGCCCCAGCATTTT. It yields the protein CASSSQVSNQPQHF.

V gene TRBV11-2 combines with J gene TRBJ2-3; D is possibly TRBD2 (5 bases). The length of the CDR3 is 13 residues. CDR1 is SGHAT, CDR2 FQNNGV, per germline. The V end was cut by 3 bases, the J end by 6 bases, with 10 bases between. CDR3 DNA: TGTGCCAGCAGCTTGGGAGCCGGGGATACGCAGTATTTT. Its protein product is CASSLGAGDTQYF.

This clone was recorded only once. The chain employs TRBV6-6 and TRBJ2-1; no clear D. The V end lost 2 bases, the J end lost 5 bases, and 10 bases lay between the germline ends. The CDR3 runs 14 residues. Germline V lookup: CDR1 MNHNY, CDR2 SVGAGI (reference sequence). CDR3 nucleotides: TGTGCCAGCAGTTACGCCGGAGCAAACAATGAGCAGTTCTTC. Amino acid sequence: CASSYAGANNEQFF.

The DNA of the CDR3 is TGTGCCAGCAGCGAACAGGGCTCGGGCACTGAAGCTTTCTTT. This encodes CASSEQGSGTEAFF. The chain couples TRBV2 to TRBJ1-1; tentatively, D is TRBD1 (6 bases). There are 14 residues in the CDR3. Trimming took 6 bases from V and 4 from J, leaving 15 bases between them. Germline loops: CDR1 SNHLY, CDR2 FYNNEI. The whole variable domain, remainder taken from reference TRBV2 and TRBJ1-1, is EPEVTQTPSHQVTQMGQEVILRCVPISNHLYFYWYRQILGQKVEFLVSFYNNEISEKSEIFDDQFSVERPDGSNFTLKIRSTKLEDSAMYFCASSEQGSGTEAFFGQGTRLTVV.

The chain has TRBV19 and TRBJ2-1, with unresolved D. The CDR3 is made up of 14 amino acids. Germline assignment: CDR1 LNHDA and CDR2 SQIVND (reference sequence). Trimming cost V 5 bases and J 0 bases, with 8 bases left between them. The CDR3 DNA sequence: TGTGCCAGTAGTGTTTCTAGCTCCTACAATGAGCAGTTCTTC. Protein product: CASSVSSSYNEQFF.

The chain joins TRBV7-3 to TRBJ2-5; weak D call: TRBD2 (6 bases). CDR1 is SGHTA, CDR2 FQGTGA, per germline. The germline V and J ends were trimmed by 2 bases and 1 base, with 11 bases remaining between them. CDR3 length: 15 amino acids. The CDR3 DNA reads TGTGCCAGCAGCTTAGGTAGCGGCCCCCAAGAGACCCAGTACTTC. This gives the protein CASSLGSGPQETQYF. The full variable domain, its missing parts supplied by reference TRBV7-3 and TRBJ2-5, is GAGVSQTPSNKVTEKGKYVELRCDPISGHTALYWYRQSLGQGPEFLIYFQGTGAADDSGLPNDRFFAVRPEGSVSTLKIQRTERGDSAVYLCASSLGSGPQETQYFGPGTRLLVL.